These 20 T cell receptor beta chains originate from one sample sequenced in a study of shared clonotypes between healthy human individuals. Naive CD8 cells, CD45RO-negative and positively selected for CCR7, excluded terminally differentiated effector memory CD45RA+ cells. Assay used: immunoSEQ multiplex PCR; TCRdb lists only in-frame clones, some missing. Here the sample spans about 2 million clones, about 94% being singletons. Input material: naive CD8+ T cells sorted from blood. These receptor sequences come from a man younger than 35 in good health.

The V and J genes are TRBV5-1 and TRBJ1-1; D not certain. CDR3 size: 12 residues. Deletions cut 7 bases from V and 6 bases from J, with 13 bases between. Looked up from germline, CDR1 is SGHRS and CDR2 is YFSETQ. For the CDR3, the DNA is TGCGCCAGCCGCATCGACGGCTCTGAAGCTTTCTTT. It is translated as CASRIDGSEAFF.

V usage is TRBV4-3 and J usage is TRBJ1-2, with D maybe TRBD1 (6 bases). Germline V lookup: CDR1 LGHNA, CDR2 YSLEER. The CDR3 is made up of 13 amino acids. The ends were cut back, 4 bases at V and 2 bases at J, with 8 bases in the middle. CDR3 protein: CASSLGQNYGYTF. The CDR3 nucleotides read TGCGCCAGCAGCCTCGGACAGAACTATGGCTACACCTTC.

This clone was recorded once. Other nucleotide sequences from this sample produce the same CDR3. The V call is TRBV28, the J call TRBJ2-7; 8 bases agree with TRBD1. The CDR3 totals 14 residues. CDR1 is MDHEN, CDR2 SYDVKM, per germline. V lost 8 bases, J lost 0 bases, and 6 bases stayed unmatched. CDR3 in amino acids: CASSRTGSSYEQYF. The CDR3 bases are TGTGCCAGCTCCCGGACAGGGAGCTCCTACGAGCAGTACTTC.

This rearrangement joins TRBV29-1 to TRBJ2-5; D is possibly TRBD2 (6 bases). This CDR3 has 12 amino acids. Trimming shortened V by 4 bases and J by 11 bases, and 17 bases separated the two germline ends. CDR1 SQVTM and CDR2 ANQGSEA come from the germline V gene. The CDR3 here is CSVGGPRGEQYF. CDR3 DNA sequence: TGCAGCGTTGGCGGACCGCGGGGTGAGCAGTACTTC. The full variable domain, its missing parts supplied by reference TRBV29-1 and TRBJ2-5, is SAVISQKPSRDICQRGTSLTIQCQVDSQVTMMFWYRQQPGQSLTLIATANQGSEATYESGFVIDKFPISRPNLTFSTLTVSNMSPEDSSIYLCSVGGPRGEQYFGPGTRLLVL.

V is TRBV27 and J is TRBJ2-3, with D perhaps TRBD2 (6 bases). Trimming removed 1 base from V and 3 bases from J, with 8 bases in between. The V gene's germline CDR1 is MNHEY and CDR2 SMNVEV (reference sequence). The CDR3 loop spans 14 amino acids. The CDR3 spells CASSLWAGTDTQYF. For the CDR3, the DNA is TGTGCCAGCAGTTTATGGGCGGGGACAGATACGCAGTATTTT.

The chain has TRBV7-3 and TRBJ1-2, with 7 positions matching TRBD1. With 5 bases clipped from V and 6 bases from J, the junction kept 6 bases outside the gene matches. Per the germline V gene, CDR1 is SGHTA and CDR2 is FQGTGA. The length of the CDR3 is 13 residues. The chain's CDR3 is CASSAGTADGYTF. The CDR3 region has the DNA TGTGCCAGCAGCGCCGGGACAGCTGATGGCTACACCTTC.

The sample holds a few counts of this clone. This chain joins TRBV19 and TRBJ1-2; tentatively, D is TRBD1 (5 bases). The CDR3 length is 15 residues. Germline V gene data show CDR1 as LNHDA and CDR2 as SQIVND (reference sequence). Trimming removed 3 bases at V and 4 bases at J, with 15 bases between. CDR3 region: CASSMYGGETYGYTF. In nucleotides, the CDR3 is TGTGCCAGTAGTATGTACGGGGGTGAGACCTATGGCTACACCTTC. Together with reference TRBV19 and TRBJ1-2, the CDR3 gives the full variable domain: DGGITQSPKYLFRKEGQNVTLSCEQNLNHDAMYWYRQDPGQGLRLIYYSQIVNDFQKGDIAEGYSVSREKKESFPLTVTSAQKNPTAFYLCASSMYGGETYGYTFGSGTRLTVV.

The chain recombines TRBV21-1 with TRBJ1-1; the listed D gene, TRBD1, was not tested against the DNA. TRBV21-1 represents a pseudogene. The CDR3 length is 15 residues. CDR3 nucleotide sequence: TGTGCCAGCAGCTACCGGACAGGGAAACCGCTTGAAGCTTTCTTT. Its protein product is CASSYRTGKPLEAFF.

The rearrangement links TRBV27 to TRBJ1-2; D remains unclear. Germline V CDR1 and CDR2: MNHEY, SMNVEV (reference sequence). The CDR3 consists of 13 residues. V lost 0 bases and J 3 bases, leaving 5 bases between the germline ends. The CDR3 bases are TGTGCCAGCAGTTTATCATCCGACTATGGCTACACCTTC. Encoded protein: CASSLSSDYGYTF.

The V gene is TRBV28, the J gene TRBJ2-1, with D perhaps TRBD2 (5 bases). The CDR3 sequence is 13 residues long. Germline assignment: CDR1 MDHEN and CDR2 SYDVKM. V gave up 4 bases and J gave up 6 bases, with 10 bases separating them. CDR3 coding DNA: TGTGCCAGCAGTTATGGACTTCCCAATGAGCAGTTCTTC. Translating it yields CASSYGLPNEQFF.

V usage is TRBV7-9 and J usage is TRBJ2-7; no firm D call. With 5 bases removed from V and 2 bases from J, the gap between germline ends came to 16 bases. The CDR3 spans 15 residues. Looked up from germline, CDR1 is SEHNR and CDR2 is FQNEAQ (reference sequence). This CDR3 reads CASSDDNQSPYEQYF. CDR3 nucleotide sequence: TGTGCCAGCAGCGACGACAATCAATCGCCCTACGAGCAGTACTTC. The whole variable domain, remainder taken from reference TRBV7-9 and TRBJ2-7, is DTGVSQNPRHKITKRGQNVTFRCDPISEHNRLYWYRQTLGQGPEFLTYFQNEAQLEKSRLLSDRFSAERPKGSFSTLEIQRTEQGDSAMYLCASSDDNQSPYEQYFGPGTRLTVT.

Only one count was recorded for this clone. The J gene is TRBJ1-5, the V gene TRBV5-8; no reliable D call. The V end was cut by 0 bases, the J end by 2 bases, with 6 bases between. Germline CDR1 and CDR2: SGHTS and YDEGEE. The length of the CDR3 is 14 residues. The CDR3 protein is CASSLEVGNQPQHF. CDR3 nucleotide sequence: TGTGCCAGCAGCTTGGAGGTAGGCAATCAGCCCCAGCATTTT.

About this clone itself: Other DNA sequences of this sample code for an identical CDR3. This chain links TRBV9 with TRBJ2-7; the D gene is possibly TRBD2 (6 bases). The CDR3 extends over 15 amino acids. Germline CDR1 and CDR2: SGDLS and YYNGEE. The ends were cut back, 0 bases at V and 2 bases at J, with 12 bases in the middle. CDR3 DNA: TGTGCCAGCAGCGTAGGAGGGACGGGAGCCTACGAGCAGTACTTC. Its translation is CASSVGGTGAYEQYF.

This clone was picked up one time. The CDR3 region is CASSWGQGQYHGYTF. CDR3 coding DNA: TGTGCCAGCAGTTGGGGACAGGGCCAATACCATGGCTACACCTTC. The V gene is TRBV28, the J gene TRBJ1-2, with 9 bases that match TRBD1. Germline CDR1 is MDHEN and CDR2 is SYDVKM. This CDR3 spans 15 amino acids. The V segment lost 4 bases and the J segment 6 bases; nucleotides outside the gene matches: 9.

This rearrangement joins TRBV5-4 to TRBJ2-5, with 7 bases matching TRBD2. The germline V gene encodes CDR1 SGHNT and CDR2 YYREEE (reference sequence). This CDR3 has 13 amino acids. V lost 3 bases, J lost 3 bases, and 2 bases stayed unmatched. The chain's CDR3 is CASSSRGEETQYF. The CDR3 coding sequence is TGTGCCAGCAGCTCTCGGGGGGAAGAGACCCAGTACTTC.

Points on this clone: Additional DNA sequences in this sample encode the identical CDR3. The chain recombines TRBV7-9 with TRBJ2-6; D gene unclear. The CDR3 sequence is 13 residues long. The germline V gene encodes CDR1 SEHNR and CDR2 FQNEAQ (reference sequence). V gave up 5 bases and J gave up 2 bases, with 4 bases separating them. Written as DNA, the CDR3 is TGTGCCAGCAGCCCACCTGGGGCCAACGTCCTGACTTTC. As protein: CASSPPGANVLTF.

V gene TRBV4-1 combines with J gene TRBJ2-3, with 12 positions matching TRBD2. The V and J ends lost 4 bases and 4 bases, in that order; junction bases with no gene match: 6. Germline CDR1 MGHRA, CDR2 YSYEKL. CDR3 length: 16 amino acids. The CDR3 DNA is TGCGCCAGCAGCCCCCGCCCTAGCGGGGGGGCAGATACGCAGTATTTT. It is translated as CASSPRPSGGADTQYF.

The rearrangement links TRBV2 to TRBJ1-5; 7 bases match TRBD1. Germline loops: CDR1 SNHLY, CDR2 FYNNEI. The CDR3 length is 16 residues. Unmatched junction bases numbered 12, after V lost 4 bases and J lost 6 bases. As DNA, the CDR3 is TGTGCCAGCAGTGGGGAAAGACAGGGACGGTTTCAGCCCCAGCATTTT. Its protein product is CASSGERQGRFQPQHF.

The chain links TRBV5-4 to TRBJ2-7; 7 nucleotides agree with TRBD2. The CDR3 runs to 15 residues. Losses at the gene ends were 5 bases for V and 7 bases for J; bases not matched to a gene: 15. Germline values: CDR1 SGHNT, CDR2 YYREEE (reference sequence). CDR3 nucleotides: TGTGCCAGCAGACCTCTAGAGCGGGAATCTAGTGAGCAGTACTTC. Residues: CASRPLERESSEQYF.

This clone was picked up one time. The CDR3 nucleotides read TGTGCCACCCTTACAGGGGGCGCCGATTTGAACACTGAAGCTTTCTTT. This translates into CATLTGGADLNTEAFF. The rearrangement uses TRBV13 and TRBJ1-1, with 9 nucleotides matching TRBD1. Germline lookup yields CDR1 PRHDT and CDR2 FYEKMQ (reference sequence). V trimming: 10 bases; J trimming: 0 bases; junction bases outside the gene matches: 12. This CDR3 spans 16 amino acids.